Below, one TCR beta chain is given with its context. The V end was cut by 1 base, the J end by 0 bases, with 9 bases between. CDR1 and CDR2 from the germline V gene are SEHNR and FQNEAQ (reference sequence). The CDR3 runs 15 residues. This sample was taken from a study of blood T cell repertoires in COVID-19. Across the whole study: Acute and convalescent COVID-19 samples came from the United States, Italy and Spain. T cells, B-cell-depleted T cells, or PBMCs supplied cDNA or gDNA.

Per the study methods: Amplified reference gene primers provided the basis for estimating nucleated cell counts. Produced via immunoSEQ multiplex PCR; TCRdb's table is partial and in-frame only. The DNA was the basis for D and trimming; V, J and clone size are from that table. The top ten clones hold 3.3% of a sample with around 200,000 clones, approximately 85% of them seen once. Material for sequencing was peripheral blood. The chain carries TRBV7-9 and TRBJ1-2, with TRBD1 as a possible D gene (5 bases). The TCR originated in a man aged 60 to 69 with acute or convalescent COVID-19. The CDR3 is CASSLGGVANYGYTF. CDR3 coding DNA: TGTGCCAGCAGCTTAGGGGGGGTAGCTAACTATGGCTACACCTTC.